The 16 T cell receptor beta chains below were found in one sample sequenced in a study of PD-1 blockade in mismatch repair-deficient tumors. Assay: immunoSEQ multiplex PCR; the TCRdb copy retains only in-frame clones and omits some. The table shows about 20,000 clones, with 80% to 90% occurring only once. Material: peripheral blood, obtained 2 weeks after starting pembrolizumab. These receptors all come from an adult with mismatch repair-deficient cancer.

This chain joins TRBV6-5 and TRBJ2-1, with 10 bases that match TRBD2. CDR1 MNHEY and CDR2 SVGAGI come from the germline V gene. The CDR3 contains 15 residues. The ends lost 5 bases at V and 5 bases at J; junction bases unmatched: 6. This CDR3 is CASSPLAGENNEQFF. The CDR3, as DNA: TGTGCCAGCAGTCCTCTAGCGGGAGAGAACAATGAGCAGTTCTTC.

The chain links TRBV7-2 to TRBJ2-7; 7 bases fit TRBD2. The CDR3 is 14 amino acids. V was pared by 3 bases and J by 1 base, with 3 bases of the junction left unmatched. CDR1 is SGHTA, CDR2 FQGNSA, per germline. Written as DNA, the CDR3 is TGTGCCAGCAGCTTGGGTAGCGGGTCCTACGAGCAGTACTTC. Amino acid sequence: CASSLGSGSYEQYF.

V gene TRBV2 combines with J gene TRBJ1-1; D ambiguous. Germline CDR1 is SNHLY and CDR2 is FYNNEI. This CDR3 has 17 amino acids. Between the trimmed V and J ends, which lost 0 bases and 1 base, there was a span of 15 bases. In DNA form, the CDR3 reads TGTGCCAGCAGTGAAGCGGGTCCGGGAAGTAGGAACACTGAAGCTTTCTTT. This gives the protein CASSEAGPGSRNTEAFF.

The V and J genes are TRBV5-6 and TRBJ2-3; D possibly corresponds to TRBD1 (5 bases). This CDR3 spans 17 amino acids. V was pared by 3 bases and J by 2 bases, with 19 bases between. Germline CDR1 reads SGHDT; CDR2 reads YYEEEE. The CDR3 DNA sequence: TGTGCCAGCAGCTACACGACAGCTTTTGAAAACACAGATACGCAGTATTTT. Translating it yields CASSYTTAFENTDTQYF.

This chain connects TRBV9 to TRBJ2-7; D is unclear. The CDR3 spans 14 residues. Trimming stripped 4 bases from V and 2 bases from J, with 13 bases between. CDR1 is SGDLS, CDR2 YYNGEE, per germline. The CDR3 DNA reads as TGTGCCAGCAGCCCGTCCGCGGCCGCCTACGAGCAGTACTTC. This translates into CASSPSAAAYEQYF.

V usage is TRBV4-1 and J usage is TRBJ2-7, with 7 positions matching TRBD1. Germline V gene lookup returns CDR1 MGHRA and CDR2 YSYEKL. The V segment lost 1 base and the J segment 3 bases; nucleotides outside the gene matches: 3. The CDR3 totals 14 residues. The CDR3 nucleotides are TGCGCCAGCAGCCAAGCCGGGACAGTCTACGAGCAGTACTTC. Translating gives CASSQAGTVYEQYF.

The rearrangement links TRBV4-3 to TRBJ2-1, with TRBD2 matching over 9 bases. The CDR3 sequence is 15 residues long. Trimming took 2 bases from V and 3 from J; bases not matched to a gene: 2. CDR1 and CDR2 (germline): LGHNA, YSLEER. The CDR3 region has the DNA TGCGCCAGCAGCCAATTAGCGGGAGACTACAATGAGCAGTTCTTC. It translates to CASSQLAGDYNEQFF.

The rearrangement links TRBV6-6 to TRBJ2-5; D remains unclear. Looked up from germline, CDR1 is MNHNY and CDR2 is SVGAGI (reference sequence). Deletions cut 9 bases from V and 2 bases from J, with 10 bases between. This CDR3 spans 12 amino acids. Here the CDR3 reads CASQIGQETQYF. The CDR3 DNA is TGTGCCAGTCAGATAGGGCAAGAGACCCAGTACTTC.

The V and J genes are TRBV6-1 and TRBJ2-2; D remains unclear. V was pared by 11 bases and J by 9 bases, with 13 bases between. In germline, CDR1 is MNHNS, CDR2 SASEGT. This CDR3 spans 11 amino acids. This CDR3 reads CAFSTPRELFF. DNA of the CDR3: TGTGCCTTTTCGACCCCGAGGGAGCTGTTTTTT.

The CDR3 DNA follows: TGTGCCAGCAGCTCCACTAGCGGGAGGGCCGGAAATACGCAGTATTTT. Protein product: CASSSTSGRAGNTQYF. This chain joins TRBV7-9 and TRBJ2-3; 13 bases fit TRBD2. The V gene end was trimmed by 4 bases and the J gene end by 7 bases; junction bases not matched to a gene: 8. Per the germline V gene, CDR1 is SEHNR and CDR2 is FQNEAQ (reference sequence). The CDR3 totals 16 residues.

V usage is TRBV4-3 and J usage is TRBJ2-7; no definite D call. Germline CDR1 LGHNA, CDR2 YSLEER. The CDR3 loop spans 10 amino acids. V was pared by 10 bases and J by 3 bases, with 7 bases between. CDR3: CATRNYEQYF. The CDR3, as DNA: TGCGCCACCAGAAACTACGAGCAGTACTTC.

CDR3 sequence: CAWRSVGTYQETQYF. The CDR3 DNA reads TGTGCCTGGAGGTCGGTCGGCACCTACCAAGAGACCCAGTACTTC. The chain uses TRBV30 and TRBJ2-5; no reliable D call. The CDR3 extends over 15 amino acids. CDR1 GTSNPN and CDR2 SVGIG come from the germline V gene (reference sequence). The V end lost 3 bases, the J end lost 0 bases, and 14 bases lay between the germline ends.

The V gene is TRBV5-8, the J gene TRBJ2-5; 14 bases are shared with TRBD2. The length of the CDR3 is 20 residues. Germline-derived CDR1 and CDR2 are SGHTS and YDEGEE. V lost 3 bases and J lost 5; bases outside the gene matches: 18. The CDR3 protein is CASSYGGTSGSWVQAETQYF. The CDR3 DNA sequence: TGTGCCAGCAGCTATGGTGGGACTAGCGGGAGTTGGGTCCAGGCGGAGACCCAGTACTTC.

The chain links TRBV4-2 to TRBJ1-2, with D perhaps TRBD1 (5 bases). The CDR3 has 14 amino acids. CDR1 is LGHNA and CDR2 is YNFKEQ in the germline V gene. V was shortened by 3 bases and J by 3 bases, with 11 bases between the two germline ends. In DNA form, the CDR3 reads TGTGCCAGCAGCCAGGAAGACAGCTACTATGGCTACACCTTC. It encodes CASSQEDSYYGYTF.

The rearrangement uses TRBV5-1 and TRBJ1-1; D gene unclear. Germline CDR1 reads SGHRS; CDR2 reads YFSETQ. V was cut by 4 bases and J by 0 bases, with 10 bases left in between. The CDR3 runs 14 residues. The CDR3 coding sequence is TGCGCCAGCAGCCCCGGACCCATGAACACTGAAGCTTTCTTT. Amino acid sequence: CASSPGPMNTEAFF.

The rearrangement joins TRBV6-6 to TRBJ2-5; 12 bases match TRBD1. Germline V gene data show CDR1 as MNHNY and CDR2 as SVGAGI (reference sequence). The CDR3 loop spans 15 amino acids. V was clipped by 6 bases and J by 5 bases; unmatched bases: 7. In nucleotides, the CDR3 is TGTGCCAGCAGCTCGGGACAGGGGGCGAGGGAGACCCAGTACTTC. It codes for CASSSGQGARETQYF.